The clone carrying this T cell receptor beta chain was seen more than once but under ten times. Its cognate antigen is unknown. A much bigger clone sits one base away, suggesting this may be a read error. V lost 7 bases to trimming and J lost 4 bases; unmatched junction nucleotides: 6. This CDR3 region has 13 residues. Looked up from germline, CDR1 is LNHDA and CDR2 is SQIVND (reference sequence). These data are taken from a study of T cells in Graves' hyperthyroidism and ophthalmopathy. Overall study findings and caveats: Model output signaled ophthalmopathy a median roughly 6 months ahead of onset.

It was RNA transcripts that yielded the amplified TCR beta CDR3 regions. First-round RT-PCR with HTBI primers amplified the TCR CDR3 region. TCRdb called the multiplex PCR reads again in MiXCR, with one record for every CDR3 protein. The sample gives hundreds of thousands of distinct CDR3 sequences, about 45% of which show up once; less than 9.5% is in the top ten. What was sequenced was peripheral blood or thyroid tissue (not recorded which). The chain joins TRBV19 to TRBJ1-2; 7 bases agree with TRBD1. The receptor comes from an adult man with Graves' disease, either hyperthyroidism or ophthalmopathy (not recorded which). The CDR3 protein is CASTPGQSYGYTF. The CDR3 DNA reads as TGTGCCAGTACCCCGGGACAGAGCTATGGCTACACCTTC.